This T cell receptor (beta chain) was documented in a study of CD8 T cells in Susac syndrome. This CDR3 has 13 amino acids. CDR1 is SNHLY, CDR2 FYNNEI, per germline. V dropped 8 bases and J dropped 5 bases, with 12 bases sitting between them. With random hexamers, 0.5 to 1 ug RNA was reverse transcribed. MiXCR was run by TCRdb on the immunoSEQ multiplex PCR reads, yielding one entry per CDR3 protein. The sample holds approximately 300,000 distinct CDR3 sequences; about 88% are singletons and the top ten take around 0.18%. The chain uses TRBV2 and TRBJ2-2, with unresolved D. What was sequenced was CD8+ T cells from PBMCs. The TCR comes from a human donor with multiple sclerosis. CDR3 nucleotides: TGTGCCAGCTGGTGGGGAATGACCGGGGAGCTGTTTTTT. It is translated as CASWWGMTGELFF. Based on the CDR3 plus reference TRBV2 and TRBJ2-2, the full variable domain is EPEVTQTPSHQVTQMGQEVILRCVPISNHLYFYWYRQILGQKVEFLVSFYNNEISEKSEIFDDQFSVERPDGSNFTLKIRSTKLEDSAMYFCASWWGMTGELFFGEGSRLTVL.